This T cell receptor beta chain was documented in a study of human T cells and chemical hapten exposure. General study findings and limits: Once DPC sensitization occurred, TCRs above 1 in 1000 frequency showed no change.

Time point described: pre-sensitization, week 0. Stated treatment: therapeutic diphenylcyclopropenone sensitization with weekly scalp DPC. The template was total RNA from unfractionated whole blood. On this clonotype itself: The antigen is undetermined.

The CDR3 length is 16 residues. Germline loops: CDR1 SGHRS, CDR2 YFSETQ. With 5 bases clipped from V and 1 base from J, the junction kept 4 bases outside the gene matches. TCRdb itself ran the RACE reads through MiXCR, one entry per CDR3 protein. Of under 200,000 distinct CDR3 sequences in the sample, approximately 31% were seen once. The receptor was isolated from a woman aged 30 to 39 with alopecia areata. Some clones in this sample may be carry-over from other donors' samples. The input for sequencing was whole blood, taken in connection with sensitization to the hapten diphenylcyclopropenone (DPC). The chain is built from TRBV5-1 and TRBJ2-6; 9 nucleotides align to TRBD1. The CDR3: CASRQGAVSGANVLTF. CDR3 DNA sequence: TGCGCCAGCAGACAGGGGGCTGTGTCTGGGGCCAACGTCCTGACTTTC.